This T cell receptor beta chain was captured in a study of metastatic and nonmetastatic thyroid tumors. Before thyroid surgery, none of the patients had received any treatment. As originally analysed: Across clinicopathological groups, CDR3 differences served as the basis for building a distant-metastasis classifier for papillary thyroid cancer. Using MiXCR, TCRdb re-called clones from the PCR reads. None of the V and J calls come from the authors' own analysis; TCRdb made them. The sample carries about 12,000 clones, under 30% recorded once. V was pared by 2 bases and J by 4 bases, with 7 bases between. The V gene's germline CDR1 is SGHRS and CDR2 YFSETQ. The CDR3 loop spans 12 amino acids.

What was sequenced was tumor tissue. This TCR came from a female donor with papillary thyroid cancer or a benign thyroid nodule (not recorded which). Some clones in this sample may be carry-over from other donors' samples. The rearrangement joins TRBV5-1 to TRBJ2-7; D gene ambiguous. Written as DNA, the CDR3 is TGCGCCAGCAGCTTATTCGCATACGAGCAGTACTTC. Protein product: CASSLFAYEQYF.